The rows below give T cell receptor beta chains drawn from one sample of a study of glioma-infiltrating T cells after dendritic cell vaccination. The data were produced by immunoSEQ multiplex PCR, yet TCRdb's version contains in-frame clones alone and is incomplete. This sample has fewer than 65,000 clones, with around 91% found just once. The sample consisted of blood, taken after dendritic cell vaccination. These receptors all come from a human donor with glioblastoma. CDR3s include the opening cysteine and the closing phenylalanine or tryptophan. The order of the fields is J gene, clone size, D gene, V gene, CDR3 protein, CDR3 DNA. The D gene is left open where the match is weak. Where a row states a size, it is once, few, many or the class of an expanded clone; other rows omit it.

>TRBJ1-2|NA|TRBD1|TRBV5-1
CASSDNTGGIYGYTF
TGCGCCAGCAGCGACAACACAGGGGGCATCTATGGCTACACCTTC
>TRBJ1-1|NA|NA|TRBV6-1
CASAVRVNTEAFF
TGTGCCAGTGCGGTCAGGGTGAACACTGAAGCTTTCTTT
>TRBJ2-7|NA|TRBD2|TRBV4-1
CASSSASGYEQYF
TGCGCCAGCAGCTCAGCTAGCGGCTACGAGCAGTACTTC
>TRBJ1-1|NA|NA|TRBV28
CASSFTGPMNTEAFF
TGTGCCAGCAGTTTCACAGGGCCCATGAACACTGAAGCTTTCTTT
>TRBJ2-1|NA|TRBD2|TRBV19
CASSIVGAGAGNEQFF
TGTGCCAGTAGTATAGTGGGAGCGGGAGCTGGAAATGAGCAGTTCTTC
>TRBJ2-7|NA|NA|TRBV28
CASSLSGGLTYEQYF
TGTGCCAGCAGTTTATCCGGGGGTCTTACCTACGAGCAGTACTTC
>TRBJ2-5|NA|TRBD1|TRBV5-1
CASSLRGGTGGGETQYF
TGCGCCAGCAGCTTGAGGGGCGGGACAGGGGGCGGCGAGACCCAGTACTTC
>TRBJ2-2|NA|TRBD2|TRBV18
CASSLTGGAQGELFF
TGTGCCAGCTCCCTCACGGGAGGTGCCCAGGGGGAGCTGTTTTTT
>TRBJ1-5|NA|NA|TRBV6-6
CASSYREGYQPQHF
TGTGCCAGCAGTTACCGCGAGGGATATCAGCCCCAGCATTTT
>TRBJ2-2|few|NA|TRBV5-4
CASQQGGTGELFF
TGTGCCAGCCAACAGGGCGGCACCGGGGAGCTGTTTTTT
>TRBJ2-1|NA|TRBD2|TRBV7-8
CASSSVRGTYSGRAFF
TGTGCCAGCAGCTCCGTTAGGGGTACCTATAGCGGGAGGGCGTTCTTC
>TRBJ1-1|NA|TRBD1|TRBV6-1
CASSDPRDRGGEAFF
TGTGCCAGCAGTGACCCCCGGGACAGGGGCGGTGAAGCTTTCTTT
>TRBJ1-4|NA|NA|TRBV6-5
CASRKGGNEKLFF
TGTGCCAGCAGAAAAGGGGGAAATGAAAAACTGTTTTTT
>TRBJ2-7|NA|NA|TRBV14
CASSQVSTYEQYF
TGTGCCAGCAGCCAAGTCTCTACCTACGAGCAGTACTTC
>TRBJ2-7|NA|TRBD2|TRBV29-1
CSVLATYSGRRQYF
TGCAGCGTTTTGGCAACATATAGCGGGAGGCGCCAGTACTTC
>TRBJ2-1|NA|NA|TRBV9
CASSVRDSFNEQFF
TGTGCCAGCAGCGTGAGGGACTCCTTCAATGAGCAGTTCTTC
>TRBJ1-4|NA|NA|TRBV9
CASGGSNEKLFF
TGTGCCAGCGGAGGTTCTAATGAAAAACTGTTTTTT
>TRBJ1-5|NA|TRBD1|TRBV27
CASSLTGSGQPQHF
TGTGCCAGCAGTTTGACAGGGTCTGGTCAGCCCCAGCATTTT
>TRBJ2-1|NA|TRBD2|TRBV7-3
CASSHLSGSSYNEQFF
TGTGCCAGCAGCCACCTTAGCGGGAGTTCCTACAATGAGCAGTTCTTC
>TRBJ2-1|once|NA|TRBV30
CAWSVQSVYNEQFF
TGTGCCTGGAGTGTACAATCAGTCTACAATGAGCAGTTCTTC
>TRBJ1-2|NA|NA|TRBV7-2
CASSLTYNNYGYTF
TGTGCCAGCAGCTTAACGTACAATAACTATGGCTACACCTTC
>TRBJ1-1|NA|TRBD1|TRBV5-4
CASSVGQKNTEAFF
TGTGCCAGCAGCGTGGGACAGAAGAACACTGAAGCTTTCTTT
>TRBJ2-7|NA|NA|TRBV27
CASRGIGGNPIYEQYF
TGTGCCAGCAGGGGGATCGGGGGAAACCCTATTTACGAGCAGTACTTC
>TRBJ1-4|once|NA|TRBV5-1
CASSADPGRDEKLFF
TGCGCCAGCAGCGCCGATCCTGGGCGGGATGAAAAACTGTTTTTT
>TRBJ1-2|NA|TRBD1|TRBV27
CASREQGRNYGYTF
TGTGCCAGCAGGGAACAGGGGCGGAACTATGGCTACACCTTC
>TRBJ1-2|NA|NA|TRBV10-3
CATSGGNYGYTF
TGTGCCACTTCGGGGGGTAACTATGGCTACACCTTC
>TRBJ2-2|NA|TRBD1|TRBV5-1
CATGTGNTGELFF
TGCGCCACCGGGACAGGGAACACCGGGGAGCTGTTTTTT
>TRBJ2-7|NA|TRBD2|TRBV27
CASSFALAGPYEQYF
TGTGCCAGCAGTTTTGCACTAGCGGGACCCTACGAGCAGTACTTC
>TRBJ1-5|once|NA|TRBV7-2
CASSPTYSNQPQHF
TGTGCCAGCAGCCCGACTTATAGCAATCAGCCCCAGCATTTT
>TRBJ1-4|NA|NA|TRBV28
CASSLRDPSFEKLFF
TGTGCCAGCAGTTTACGGGATCCCTCGTTTGAAAAACTGTTTTTT
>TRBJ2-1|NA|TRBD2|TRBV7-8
CASSRGEGLAEWDEQFF
TGTGCCAGCAGCCGCGGGGAGGGACTAGCGGAATGGGATGAGCAGTTCTTC
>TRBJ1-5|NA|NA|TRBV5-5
CASSFLGNQPQHF
TGTGCCAGCAGCTTTCTCGGGAATCAGCCCCAGCATTTT
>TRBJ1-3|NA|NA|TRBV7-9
CASSLARGSGNTIYF
TGTGCCAGCAGCTTAGCTCGGGGATCTGGAAACACCATATATTTT
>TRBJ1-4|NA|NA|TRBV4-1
CASSHIPPSGATNEKLFF
TGCGCCAGCAGCCATATTCCCCCCTCAGGTGCAACTAATGAAAAACTGTTTTTT
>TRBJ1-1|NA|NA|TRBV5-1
CASSGQGGTEAFF
TGCGCCAGCAGCGGGCAGGGCGGCACTGAAGCTTTCTTT
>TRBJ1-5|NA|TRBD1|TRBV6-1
CASISDRVLNQPQHF
TGTGCCAGCATCTCGGACAGGGTTCTCAATCAGCCCCAGCATTTT
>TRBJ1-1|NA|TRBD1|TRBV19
CASSYRGGTEAFF
TGTGCCAGTAGTTACAGGGGCGGCACTGAAGCTTTCTTT